The sequence of this T cell receptor (beta chain) was determined in a study of CXCR3-negative and CXCR3-positive naive CD8 T cells. Looking at the study overall: The dataset comprises about 135 million TRB reads in total, with about 1.5 +/- 0.3 million reads per library. Overall study findings and caveats: TRB CDR3s of CXCR3-positive naive cells were more hydrophobic than those of CXCR3-negative naive cells. The study found comparably high diversity in both naive subsets and much lower diversity in memory CD8+ cells. TRBV-TRBJ usage was similar across naive CXCR3 subsets but distinct in memory cells.

This clonotype is classed as medium-sized by frequency. The antigen is undetermined. CDR3 length equals 14 residues. UMI labels and 5' RACE were used to prepare the TRB cDNA libraries. Using the 5' RACE reads, TCRdb records one entry per CDR3 protein without DNA. The sample has roughly 6,800 distinct CDR3 sequences. This TCR was recovered from a human donor in good health. Some clones in this sample may be carry-over from other donors' samples. The chain is built from TRBV21-1 and TRBJ2-1; as DNA is missing, the TRBD1 call by TCRdb cannot be tested. TRBV21-1 is deemed a pseudogene. Sequencing was carried out using naive CXCR3+ CD8+ T cells from blood. Subset of the sample: CD45RO-CCR7+CD27+CD95- naive CD8+ T cells expressing CXCR3 (TNR3+). CDR3 sequence: CASSKQGLVDEQFF.